Listed here is a single T cell receptor (beta chain). Participants' reported clinical history set cohort assignment. The data originate from a study of blood T cell repertoires in COVID-19. For the study at large: Nucleic acid was either cDNA or gDNA, and it came from T cells, B-cell-depleted T cells, or PBMCs.

Trimming left V 6 bases short and J 9 bases short, with 12 bases between. The length of the CDR3 is 11 residues. CDR1 is MNHNY and CDR2 is SVGAGI in the germline V gene (reference sequence). Assay: immunoSEQ multiplex PCR; the TCRdb copy retains only in-frame clones and omits some. This sample has roughly 300,000 clones, with around 84% found just once. This chain uses TRBV6-6 with TRBJ2-7; tentatively, D is TRBD1 (6 bases). Sequencing used PBMCs or T cells enriched from blood (not recorded which). This receptor was taken from a woman in her fifties or sixties who had recovered from COVID-19. The CDR3 loop reads CASSTGTVQYF. DNA of the CDR3: TGTGCCAGCAGCACAGGGACCGTGCAGTACTTC.